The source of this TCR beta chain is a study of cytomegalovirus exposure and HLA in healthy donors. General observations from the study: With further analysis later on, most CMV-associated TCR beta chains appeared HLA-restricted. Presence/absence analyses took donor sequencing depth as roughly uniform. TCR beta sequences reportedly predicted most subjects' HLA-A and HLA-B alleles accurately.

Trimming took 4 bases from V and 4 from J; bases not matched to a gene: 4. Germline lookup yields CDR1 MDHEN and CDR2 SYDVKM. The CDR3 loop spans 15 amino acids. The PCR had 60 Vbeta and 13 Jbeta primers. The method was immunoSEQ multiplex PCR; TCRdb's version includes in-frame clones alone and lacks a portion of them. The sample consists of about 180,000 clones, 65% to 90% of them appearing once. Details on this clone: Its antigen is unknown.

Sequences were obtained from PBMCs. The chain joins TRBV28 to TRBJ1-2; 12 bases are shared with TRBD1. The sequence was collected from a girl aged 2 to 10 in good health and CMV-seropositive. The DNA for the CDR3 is TGTGCCAGCAGTTCCGGGACAGGGGGCGTCTATGGCTACACCTTC. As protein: CASSSGTGGVYGYTF.